The 7 T cell receptor beta chains given below trace back to one sample, sequenced in a study of shared clonotypes between healthy human individuals. Only in-frame clones appear in the TCRdb table, and some are missing; sequencing was by immunoSEQ multiplex PCR. The sample includes roughly 2.2 million clones, roughly 90% of them seen just once. The sequencing input was naive CD4+ T cells from PBMCs. The subset here: CD45RA+ positively selected. The origin of the receptors is a young man in good health. Some clones in this sample may be carry-over from other donors' samples.

The chain uses TRBV5-1 and TRBJ1-1; the match to TRBD1 covers 9 bases. The CDR3 runs 13 residues. Per the germline V gene, CDR1 is SGHRS and CDR2 is YFSETQ. The ends lost 4 bases at V and 7 bases at J; junction bases unmatched: 5. The DNA of the CDR3 is TGCGCCAGCAGCGCACAGGGGGCGGTTGAAGCTTTCTTT. Amino acid sequence: CASSAQGAVEAFF.

This clone was seen once. J is TRBJ2-7 and V is TRBV30; 10 bases fit TRBD2. The CDR3 runs to 18 residues. J was trimmed by 5 bases and V by 3 bases; bases with no gene match: 19. Germline V gene sequence: CDR1 GTSNPN, CDR2 SVGIG (reference sequence). This chain's CDR3 is CAWRPPPGASGSYHEQYF. CDR3 in DNA: TGTGCCTGGAGACCCCCCCCCGGGGCTAGCGGGAGTTACCACGAGCAGTACTTC.

The rearrangement joins TRBV30 to TRBJ2-2, with D hard to call. CDR1 GTSNPN and CDR2 SVGIG come from the germline V gene (reference sequence). The V gene lost 4 bases and the J gene lost 6 bases, with 6 bases spanning the gap. The CDR3 length is 11 residues. The CDR3 loop is CAWTKPGELFF. For the CDR3, the DNA is TGTGCCTGGACTAAACCCGGGGAGCTGTTTTTT. Variable domain in full (rest from reference TRBV30 and TRBJ2-2): SQTIHQWPATLVQPVGSPLSLECTVEGTSNPNLYWYRQAAGRGLQLLFYSVGIGQISSEVPQNLSASRPQDRQFILSSKKLLLSDSGFYLCAWTKPGELFFGEGSRLTVL.

The rearrangement uses TRBV5-4 and TRBJ2-3; 7 bases match TRBD1. Per germline, CDR1 SGHNT and CDR2 YYREEE (reference sequence). The CDR3 has 13 residues. Unmatched junction bases numbered 6, after V lost 9 bases and J lost 2 bases. The CDR3 DNA follows: TGTGCCACATGGGACAGCCACACAGATACGCAGTATTTT. This sequence encodes CATWDSHTDTQYF. The entire variable domain, with the rest obtained from reference TRBV5-4 and TRBJ2-3, is as follows: ETGVTQSPTHLIKTRGQQVTLRCSSQSGHNTVSWYQQALGQGPQFIFQYYREEENGRGNFPPRFSGLQFPNYSSELNVNALELDDSALYLCATWDSHTDTQYFGPGTRLTVL.

Concerning this clone: Other nucleotide sequences from this sample produce the same CDR3. The chain uses TRBV7-9 and TRBJ2-5; D gene unclear. The ends were cut back, 1 base at V and 0 bases at J, with 9 bases in the middle. CDR1 and CDR2 from the germline V gene are SEHNR and FQNEAQ (reference sequence). The CDR3 sequence is 15 residues long. The CDR3 DNA follows: TGTGCCAGCAGCTTAGAGGGCAGAAACCAAGAGACCCAGTACTTC. Its protein is CASSLEGRNQETQYF.

The chain has TRBV6-6 and TRBJ2-7; 9 bases map to TRBD1. CDR3 length equals 14 residues. The germline V gene encodes CDR1 MNHNY and CDR2 SVGAGI (reference sequence). The J segment lost 4 bases and the V segment lost 2 bases, leaving 3 bases of the junction unmatched. CDR3 sequence (DNA): TGTGCCAGCAGTTACCCCGGGACAGGGTACGAGCAGTACTTC. It is translated as CASSYPGTGYEQYF.

The rearrangement uses TRBV19 and TRBJ1-2, with D perhaps matching TRBD1 (5 bases). Germline CDR1 reads LNHDA; CDR2 reads SQIVND (reference sequence). Trimming shortened V by 5 bases and J by 8 bases, and 15 bases separated the two germline ends. CDR3 length: 13 amino acids. CDR3 nucleotides: TGTGCCAGTAGTTCCCAAGGGAGGGGAGGCTACACCTTC. It codes for CASSSQGRGGYTF.